The 31 T cell receptor beta chains reported below all come from one sample, sequenced in a study of T-cell memory formation after mild COVID-19. TCRdb re-derived calls from the 5' RACE reads in MiXCR, one entry per CDR3 protein. The repertoire has hundreds of thousands of distinct CDR3 sequences, around 20% of them found once; the top ten carry roughly 8.4%. The sequenced sample consisted of PBMCs or a T cell subset sorted from them (not recorded which). Source of these receptors: an adult woman who had mild COVID-19 (a few samples of this study predate the infection). Cell type and time point are not known.

This clonotype has a count of ten or more. The CDR3: CASSPRGSYNEQFF. CDR3 bases: TGTGCCAGCTCACCGCGGGGTTCCTACAATGAGCAGTTCTTC. The rearrangement joins TRBV18 to TRBJ2-1; a weak D match, TRBD2 (6 bases). The V and J ends lost 3 bases and 1 base respectively, with 7 bases between them. The CDR3 is 14 amino acids. The germline CDR1 and CDR2 sequences are KGHSH and LQKENI. The full variable domain, rest sourced from reference TRBV18 and TRBJ2-1, is NAGVMQNPRHLVRRRGQEARLRCSPMKGHSHVYWYRQLPEEGLKFMVYLQKENIIDESGMPKERFSAEFPKEGPSILRIQQVVRGDSAAYFCASSPRGSYNEQFFGPGTRLTVL.

This clonotype has only a few counts. The CDR3 region is CASSVSGTGDDYGYTF. CDR3 in DNA: TGCGCCAGCAGCGTATCCGGGACAGGGGACGACTATGGCTACACCTTC. The V and J genes are TRBV5-1 and TRBJ1-2, with 10 bases fitting TRBD1. The germline CDR1 and CDR2 sequences are SGHRS and YFSETQ. The CDR3 totals 16 residues. V dropped 4 bases and J dropped 3; count of bases not matched to a gene: 9.

In its sample, this clonotype was seen a few times. This chain uses TRBV5-1 with TRBJ1-1; a possible D gene is TRBD1 (6 bases). This CDR3 spans 15 amino acids. Germline lookup yields CDR1 SGHRS and CDR2 YFSETQ. Trimming removed 4 bases from V and 0 bases from J, with 13 bases in between. In DNA, the CDR3 is TGCGCCAGCAGCCCCTGGACAGCTTTGAACACTGAAGCTTTCTTT. Translation: CASSPWTALNTEAFF.

This chain links TRBV5-1 with TRBJ1-5, with no clear D. CDR1 SGHRS and CDR2 YFSETQ come from the germline V gene. Deletions cut 0 bases from V and 4 bases from J, with 8 bases between. This CDR3 region has 14 residues. DNA of the CDR3: TGCGCCAGCAGCTTGGCCAGTGGAAATCAGCCCCAGCATTTT. Translating it yields CASSLASGNQPQHF.

This chain links TRBV9 with TRBJ2-3; D is possibly TRBD2 (6 bases). CDR3 length: 14 residues. V was cut by 3 bases and J by 0 bases, with 8 bases left in between. Germline V CDR1 and CDR2: SGDLS, YYNGEE. CDR3 sequence reads: CASSESGSTDTQYF. The CDR3, as DNA: TGTGCCAGCAGCGAAAGCGGGAGCACAGATACGCAGTATTTT.

This clonotype was counted only a few times. V usage is TRBV20-1 and J usage is TRBJ1-2; D unresolved. CDR3 length equals 11 residues. V lost 7 bases and J lost 2, with 8 bases in between. Germline CDR1 and CDR2: DFQATT and SNEGSKA (reference sequence). The CDR3 reads CSGVNNYGYTF. CDR3 DNA sequence: TGCAGTGGGGTCAACAACTATGGCTACACCTTC.

This clonotype was detected only a few times. The chain has TRBV12-3 or TRBV12-4 and TRBJ1-1; weak D call: TRBD1 (6 bases). The germline V and J ends were trimmed by 7 bases and 1 base, with 13 bases remaining between them. The CDR3 totals 14 residues. The CDR3 DNA is TGTGCCAGCAACCCCAGGACAGCGAACACTGAAGCTTTCTTT. Translation: CASNPRTANTEAFF.

This clonotype showed up many times. CDR3 protein: CASSYSTGETQYF. The DNA for the CDR3 is TGTGCCAGCAGTTACTCTACGGGGGAGACCCAGTACTTC. This rearrangement joins TRBV6-5 to TRBJ2-5; tentatively, D is TRBD2 (5 bases). Trimming removed 0 bases at V and 5 bases at J, with 7 bases between. Germline V gene lookup returns CDR1 MNHEY and CDR2 SVGAGI. There are 13 residues in the CDR3.

The rearrangement uses TRBV3-1 and TRBJ1-5; perhaps TRBD1 as D (5 bases). V shed 3 bases and J shed 3 bases, with 9 bases lying between them. From germline, CDR1 is LGHDT and CDR2 YNNKEL (reference sequence). The CDR3 is 14 residues long. In nucleotides, the CDR3 is TGTGCCAGCAGCCAGGGGGATCTCAATCAGCCCCAGCATTTT. Translated, it gives CASSQGDLNQPQHF.

The CDR3: CASRIQGRTGELFF. In DNA form, the CDR3 reads TGTGCCAGCAGGATTCAGGGACGCACCGGGGAGCTGTTTTTT. The J gene is TRBJ2-2, the V gene TRBV27, with D perhaps being TRBD1 or TRBD2 (5 bases each). The CDR3 runs to 14 residues. The V and J ends lost 6 bases and 4 bases respectively, with 12 bases between them. Per germline, CDR1 MNHEY and CDR2 SMNVEV (reference sequence).

This rearrangement joins TRBV7-2 to TRBJ2-3; 11 bases align to TRBD2. The trim removed 6 bases at V and 0 bases at J, leaving 8 bases unmatched. The CDR3 covers 17 residues. CDR1 is SGHTA and CDR2 is FQGNSA in the germline V gene. CDR3 sequence (DNA): TGTGCCAGCAGTCGACGACTAGCGGGAAGAAGCACAGATACGCAGTATTTT. Its translation is CASSRRLAGRSTDTQYF.

The rearrangement uses TRBV20-1 and TRBJ2-1, with 11 bases fitting TRBD2. This CDR3 region has 14 residues. CDR1 and CDR2 from the germline V gene are DFQATT and SNEGSKA (reference sequence). J was trimmed by 5 bases and V by 3 bases; bases with no gene match: 3. In DNA, the CDR3 is TGCAGTGCTAGGACTAGCGGGACGAACAATGAGCAGTTCTTC. Translated: CSARTSGTNNEQFF.

This clonotype has just one count. The gene calls are TRBV12-3 or TRBV12-4 and TRBJ2-1; D perhaps matches TRBD1 (6 bases). This CDR3 region has 16 residues. Trimming removed 6 bases at V and 0 bases at J, with 15 bases between. CDR3 region: CASSYRARHSYNEQFF. The CDR3 DNA sequence: TGTGCCAGCAGCTACAGGGCGCGACACTCCTACAATGAGCAGTTCTTC.

This clonotype was detected ten times or more. The chain recombines TRBV7-3 with TRBJ1-2; D not certain. This CDR3 region has 12 residues. Trimming took off 5 bases at V and 7 bases at J, with 11 bases between the two ends. CDR1 is SGHTA, CDR2 FQGTGA, per germline. CDR3 loop: CASSANGVGYTF. The CDR3 coding sequence is TGTGCCAGCAGCGCCAACGGGGTTGGCTACACCTTC.

V and J are TRBV7-3 and TRBJ2-2, with 8 bases identical to TRBD2. This CDR3 comprises 16 residues. V was pared by 2 bases and J by 4 bases, with 6 bases of the junction left unmatched. In germline, CDR1 is SGHTA, CDR2 FQGTGA. The CDR3 DNA reads as TGTGCCAGCAGCTTATCGCCGGGAGGGTTCACCGGGGAGCTGTTTTTT. This sequence encodes CASSLSPGGFTGELFF. Supplemented by reference TRBV7-3 and TRBJ2-2, the full variable domain reads GAGVSQTPSNKVTEKGKYVELRCDPISGHTALYWYRQSLGQGPEFLIYFQGTGAADDSGLPNDRFFAVRPEGSVSTLKIQRTERGDSAVYLCASSLSPGGFTGELFFGEGSRLTVL.

The chain uses TRBV6-2 or TRBV6-3 and TRBJ2-7, with TRBD2 matching over 8 bases. Germline CDR1 and CDR2: MNHEY and SVGEGT. Losses at the gene ends were 5 bases for V and 1 base for J; bases not matched to a gene: 7. The CDR3 length is 15 residues. CDR3 in DNA: TGTGCCAGCAGTACAGGTAGCGGGAAATCCTACGAGCAGTACTTC. Residues: CASSTGSGKSYEQYF.

The V and J genes are TRBV12-3 or TRBV12-4 and TRBJ1-4; D unclear. Trimming pared 6 bases from V and 4 bases from J, leaving 15 bases between. The CDR3 extends over 15 amino acids. CDR3 in DNA: TGTGCCAGCAGCGACCCTACAGAGATTAATGAAAAACTGTTTTTT. Translation gives CASSDPTEINEKLFF.

The chain couples TRBV12-5 to TRBJ1-3; 8 nucleotides align to TRBD1. Per the germline V gene, CDR1 is LGHNT and CDR2 is FRNRAP. The CDR3 extends over 15 amino acids. Germline trimming cut 4 bases from V and 0 bases from J; bases unmatched to any gene: 2. CDR3 bases: TGTGCTAGTGGTTCCACAGGGGGCTCTGGAAACACCATATATTTT. It specifies CASGSTGGSGNTIYF. The whole variable domain, remainder taken from reference TRBV12-5 and TRBJ1-3, is DARVTQTPRHKVTEMGQEVTMRCQPILGHNTVFWYRQTMMQGLELLAYFRNRAPLDDSGMPKDRFSAEMPDATLATLKIQPSEPRDSAVYFCASGSTGGSGNTIYFGEGSWLTVV.

This chain connects TRBV12-2 to TRBJ2-3; no check of the table's D call, TRBD1, against the DNA was made. TRBV12-2 is a listed pseudogene. The CDR3 totals 15 residues. The CDR3: CASRPLSEITDTQYF. The CDR3, as DNA: TGTGCAAGTCGCCCCCTCTCTGAAATAACAGATACGCAGTATTTT.

This clonotype was counted only a few times. The V call is TRBV12-3 or TRBV12-4, the J call TRBJ2-2, with a weak D call TRBD1 (5 bases). There are 15 residues in the CDR3. V lost 1 base to trimming and J lost 4 bases, with 10 bases between them. The CDR3 nucleotides read TGTGCCAGCAGTTTAGGTAGGGGCAGCACCGGGGAGCTGTTTTTT. Translation gives CASSLGRGSTGELFF.

Only a few counts were recorded for this clonotype. This chain connects TRBV12-3 or TRBV12-4 to TRBJ2-7; no clear D gene. The CDR3 loop spans 13 amino acids. Between the trimmed V and J ends, which lost 6 bases and 9 bases, there was a span of 18 bases. The CDR3 nucleotides are TGTGCCAGCAGCCCCGGACCCCAATTGGGGCAGTACTTC. Protein product: CASSPGPQLGQYF.

This clonotype was counted between two and nine times. CDR3 in amino acids: CASSPWGGEQFF. For the CDR3, the DNA is TGTGCCAGCAGTCCTTGGGGGGGCGAGCAGTTCTTC. The V gene is TRBV27, the J gene TRBJ2-1, with a possible D match to TRBD2 (7 bases). The CDR3 is made up of 12 amino acids. Germline CDR1 reads MNHEY; CDR2 reads SMNVEV (reference sequence). Trimming stripped 5 bases from V and 10 bases from J, with 12 bases between.

This clonotype was picked up a small number of times. V usage is TRBV3-1 and J usage is TRBJ2-7; D might be TRBD1 (5 bases). The length of the CDR3 is 13 residues. CDR1 is LGHDT, CDR2 YNNKEL, per germline (reference sequence). Trimming took 6 bases from V and 2 from J, leaving 11 bases between them. Written as DNA, the CDR3 is TGTGCCAGCAGGCTCAGGGATCCCTACGAGCAGTACTTC. It specifies CASRLRDPYEQYF.

This clonotype has a handful of counts. DNA for the CDR3: TGCGCCAGCGGTTCCTCGAACGAGCAGTACTTC. Translating it yields CASGSSNEQYF. The J gene is TRBJ2-7, the V gene TRBV5-1; D call uncertain. V was cut by 7 bases and J by 5 bases, with 10 bases left in between. Germline loops: CDR1 SGHRS, CDR2 YFSETQ. CDR3 size: 11 residues. Looking up the rest from reference TRBV5-1 and TRBJ2-7 gives the full variable domain: KAGVTQTPRYLIKTRGQQVTLSCSPISGHRSVSWYQQTPGQGLQFLFEYFSETQRNKGNFPGRFSGRQFSNSRSEMNVSTLELGDSALYLCASGSSNEQYFGPGTRLTVT.

This sequence joins TRBV6-6 and TRBJ2-2, with 8 bases fitting TRBD1. The germline gives CDR1 MNHNY, CDR2 SVGAGI (reference sequence). The trim removed 0 bases at V and 5 bases at J, leaving 2 bases unmatched. This CDR3 comprises 15 residues. The CDR3 here is CASSYSQGATGELFF. The DNA of the CDR3 is TGTGCCAGCAGTTACTCCCAGGGGGCGACCGGGGAGCTGTTTTTT.

The chain carries TRBV7-2 and TRBJ2-2, with D maybe TRBD1 (6 bases). The CDR3 is made up of 14 amino acids. The V gene lost 1 base and the J gene lost 12 bases, with 15 bases spanning the gap. Germline lookup yields CDR1 SGHTA and CDR2 FQGNSA. The CDR3 bases are TGTGCCAGCAGCTTAGGAGACAGGACGGGAAAGCTGTTTTTT. Its translation is CASSLGDRTGKLFF. Complete variable domain (other parts from reference TRBV7-2 and TRBJ2-2): GAGVSQSPSNKVTEKGKDVELRCDPISGHTALYWYRQSLGQGLEFLIYFQGNSAPDKSGLPSDRFSAERTGGSVSTLTIQRTQQEDSAVYLCASSLGDRTGKLFFGEGSRLTVL.

The chain combines TRBV6-5 with TRBJ1-2; D might be TRBD1 (6 bases). CDR3 size: 14 residues. Per the germline V gene, CDR1 is MNHEY and CDR2 is SVGAGI. V lost 2 bases, J lost 8 bases, and 15 bases lay in between. CDR3 in DNA: TGTGCCAGCAGTTACCAGGGGTTAGGGAGCGGCTACACCTTC. Encoded protein: CASSYQGLGSGYTF.

The chain joins TRBV7-3 to TRBJ1-1; tentatively, D is TRBD1 (5 bases). V was shortened by 4 bases and J by 4 bases, with 19 bases between the two germline ends. Germline values: CDR1 SGHTA, CDR2 FQGTGA. The CDR3 consists of 16 residues. This chain's CDR3 is CASSSRGSQGFTEAFF. The CDR3 nucleotides are TGTGCCAGCAGCTCTAGGGGCAGCCAGGGCTTCACTGAAGCTTTCTTT. Filled out from reference TRBV7-3 and TRBJ1-1, the complete variable domain reads GAGVSQTPSNKVTEKGKYVELRCDPISGHTALYWYRQSLGQGPEFLIYFQGTGAADDSGLPNDRFFAVRPEGSVSTLKIQRTERGDSAVYLCASSSRGSQGFTEAFFGQGTRLTVV.

This clonotype has a single count. V is TRBV4-2 and J is TRBJ1-4, with 9 bases identical to TRBD1. V shed 1 base and J 0 bases; nucleotides not matched to a gene: 9. Germline CDR1 is LGHNA and CDR2 is YNFKEQ. This CDR3 is built from 19 residues. This CDR3 reads CASSQAVTGGFSTNEKLFF. DNA of the CDR3: TGTGCCAGCAGCCAAGCCGTGACAGGGGGGTTCTCAACTAATGAAAAACTGTTTTTT.

There are many counts of this clonotype. The chain is built from TRBV28 and TRBJ2-7; D is unclear. CDR3 size: 12 residues. V lost 2 bases and J 6 bases, leaving 8 bases between the germline ends. Germline V gene lookup returns CDR1 MDHEN and CDR2 SYDVKM. The CDR3 DNA sequence: TGTGCCAGCAGTTTAGTATCTAGCGAGCAGTACTTC. It encodes CASSLVSSEQYF.

The rearrangement uses TRBV12-3 or TRBV12-4 and TRBJ2-3, with TRBD1 matching over 7 bases. V was clipped by 6 bases and J by 6 bases; unmatched bases: 12. This CDR3 has 15 residues. CDR3 DNA: TGTGCCAGCAGCCGACAGGGAACCCCCGGGGATACGCAGTATTTT. Its translation is CASSRQGTPGDTQYF.